One and the same sample provided the 3 T cell receptor beta chains below, sequenced in a study of CD8 T cells in Susac syndrome. Reverse transcription of about 0.45 to 1 ug RNA used random hexamers. TCRdb reprocessed the immunoSEQ multiplex PCR reads via MiXCR and lists one record per CDR3 protein. The sample records about 200,000 distinct CDR3 sequences, 90% to 95% being singletons. The specimen was CD4+ T cells from PBMCs. The receptors come from a human donor with multiple sclerosis.

The V gene is TRBV5-1, the J gene TRBJ2-7; 7 bases align to TRBD1. The CDR3 covers 14 residues. In germline, CDR1 is SGHRS, CDR2 YFSETQ. The V gene end was trimmed by 2 bases and the J gene end by 0 bases; junction bases not matched to a gene: 2. The CDR3 DNA follows: TGCGCCAGCAGCTTCGGGACAGCCTCCTACGAGCAGTACTTC. Its translation: CASSFGTASYEQYF.

In DNA, the CDR3 is TGTGCCAGCAGTTTGACAGGGTTGAACACTGAAGCTTTCTTT. Protein sequence: CASSLTGLNTEAFF. The gene calls are TRBV7-3 and TRBJ1-1, with 7 bases aligning to TRBD1. This CDR3 contains 14 residues. Germline V gives CDR1 SGHTA, CDR2 FQGTGA. V lost 6 bases and J lost 0; bases outside the gene matches: 4.

The chain is built from TRBV20-1 and TRBJ2-3; 7 nucleotides agree with TRBD1. CDR1 and CDR2 from the germline V gene are DFQATT and SNEGSKA (reference sequence). The CDR3 is made up of 14 amino acids. J lost 0 bases, V lost 5 bases, and 5 bases had no gene match. CDR3: CSAQDRTSTDTQYF. In DNA form, the CDR3 reads TGCAGTGCTCAGGACAGGACCAGCACAGATACGCAGTATTTT.